A selection of T cell receptor beta chains follows, all from one sample in a study of identical twins. TCRdb passed the 5' RACE reads through MiXCR, listing each CDR3 protein once. This table has 400,000 or so distinct CDR3 sequences, approximately 10% appearing once. Sequencing was performed on naive T cells sorted from blood. The receptors shown here come from a woman in her 50s in good health. CDR3s include the opening cysteine and the closing phenylalanine or tryptophan. A D gene is named only where the DNA matches it firmly. Size is stated for part of the rows, as once, few or many counts, or as a class when the clone is expanded.

D | J | size | V | DNA | CDR3
NA | TRBJ1-2 | many | TRBV10-3 | TGTGCCATCGGGGACCTCTATGGCTACACCTTC | CAIGDLYGYTF
NA | TRBJ2-5 | many | TRBV5-6 | TGTGCCAGCAGCTTGGAGGACGGGGCGGGGGAGACCCAGTACTTC | CASSLEDGAGETQYF
NA | TRBJ2-3 | many | TRBV15 | TGTGCCTCCTACGGGGAGGAAGCTAGCACAGATACGCAGTATTTT | CASYGEEASTDTQYF
NA | TRBJ1-1 | NA | TRBV30 | TGTGCCTGGAGCCCGGGGGGAAACACTGAAGCTTTCTTT | CAWSPGGNTEAFF
TRBD2 | TRBJ2-1 | many | TRBV29-1 | TGCAGCGTTGAAGAGTGGGAGATTGGCGGGAGAATCTACAATGAGCAGTTCTTC | CSVEEWEIGGRIYNEQFF
NA | TRBJ2-7 | NA | TRBV29-1 | TGCAGCGGCAAGGACAGCTACGAGCAGTACTTC | CSGKDSYEQYF
NA | TRBJ1-4 | few | TRBV11-2 | TGTGCCAGCAGCTTAGATGGGGGATTTCTTTCTGCAGGTGAAAAACTGTTTTTT | CASSLDGGFLSAGEKLFF
NA | TRBJ2-1 | many | TRBV12-3/TRBV12-4 | TGTGCCAGCAGTTTTATGGTCTCCTACAATGAGCAGTTCTTC | CASSFMVSYNEQFF
NA | TRBJ1-1 | NA | TRBV19 | TGTGCCAGTAAGGTACAGGGAGGCACTGAAGCTTTCTTT | CASKVQGGTEAFF
TRBD1 | TRBJ1-3 | few | TRBV30 | TGTGCCTGGAGGCGTACAGGGGACTCTCTGGACAACACCATATATTTT | CAWRRTGDSLDNTIYF
NA | TRBJ2-3 | NA | TRBV5-5 | TGTGCCAGCAGCTCCAATACGCAGTATTTT | CASSSNTQYF
NA | TRBJ2-1 | NA | TRBV24-1 | TGTGCCACCAGTGACCCTGTATTCAATGAGCAGTTCTTC | CATSDPVFNEQFF
TRBD2 | TRBJ2-1 | many | TRBV29-1 | TGCAGCGTTAAAGCGGGAGCCTACAATGAGCAGTTCTTC | CSVKAGAYNEQFF
NA | TRBJ1-2 | many | TRBV5-1 | TGCGCCAGCAGCTGGAGCGACAGGATTTACGATGGCTACACCTTC | CASSWSDRIYDGYTF
NA | TRBJ1-5 | many | TRBV5-6 | TGTGCCAGCAGCCTGGGCGACAATCAGCCCCAGCATTTT | CASSLGDNQPQHF
TRBD2 | TRBJ2-1 | NA | TRBV29-1 | TGCAGCGTCCGGACTAGCGGGAGAGAGAGTGAGCAGTTCTTC | CSVRTSGRESEQFF
NA | TRBJ1-3 | many | TRBV12-3/TRBV12-4 | TGTGCCAGCAGTTTGAGGGATTTCATCAGAAACACCATATATTTT | CASSLRDFIRNTIYF
TRBD1 | TRBJ2-3 | many | TRBV12-5 | TGTGCTAGTGGTCCCAGGGGGATAAATACGCAGTATTTT | CASGPRGINTQYF
NA | TRBJ2-3 | many | TRBV10-3 | TGTGCCAGCAGGGAGGACCGGGGCACAGATACGCAGTATTTT | CASREDRGTDTQYF
NA | TRBJ2-1 | few | TRBV4-1 | TGCGCCAGCAGCCAAGTACGGGGCAGGAGCTCCTACAATGAGCAGTTCTTC | CASSQVRGRSSYNEQFF
NA | TRBJ1-2 | NA | TRBV30 | TGTGCCTGGAGTGTCGACAGCCAAGCTAACTATGGCTACACCTTC | CAWSVDSQANYGYTF
TRBD2 | TRBJ2-4 | few | TRBV7-9 | TGTGCCAGCAGCTTTCTAGCGGGAGGAAACATTCAGTACTTC | CASSFLAGGNIQYF
NA | TRBJ2-7 | NA | TRBV10-3 | TGTGCCATCAGTGAATATCGGGGCGGCGAGCAGTACTTC | CAISEYRGGEQYF
TRBD2 | TRBJ2-1 | NA | TRBV5-1 | TGCGCCAGCAGCTGGGACTCCCTAGCGGGAGGAAGAGAGCAGTTCTTC | CASSWDSLAGGREQFF
NA | TRBJ2-7 | NA | TRBV10-3 | TGTGCCATCAGTCCAGACAGGACCAACTCCTACGAGCAGTACTTC | CAISPDRTNSYEQYF
NA | TRBJ2-5 | few | TRBV5-1 | TGCGCCAGCAGCTTATCTGGAGTGGGCCAAGAGACCCAGTACTTC | CASSLSGVGQETQYF
TRBD1 | TRBJ2-5 | few | TRBV7-9 | TGTGCCAGCAGCTACCGGCGGGGACAGGCTCTCCAAGAGACCCAGTACTTC | CASSYRRGQALQETQYF
NA | TRBJ2-2 | many | TRBV5-1 | TGCGCCAGCAGCTTCAGAGATCTCACCGGGGAGCTGTTTTTT | CASSFRDLTGELFF
TRBD2 | TRBJ2-3 | NA | TRBV29-1 | TGCAGCGTTGGGACTAGCGGGAGCACAGATACGCAGTATTTT | CSVGTSGSTDTQYF
NA | TRBJ2-5 | few | TRBV10-3 | TGTGCCATCAGGAACGGGGAGACCCAGTACTTC | CAIRNGETQYF
TRBD2 | TRBJ2-1 | few | TRBV25-1 | TGTGCCAGCAGTGAAGTAGTAGCGGGAGGGGGGGGGCAGTTCTTC | CASSEVVAGGGGQFF
NA | TRBJ2-7 | NA | TRBV4-2 | TGTGCCAGCAGCCCCAGGCCGGTTGTTGAGCAGTACTTC | CASSPRPVVEQYF
NA | TRBJ2-1 | few | TRBV5-1 | TGCGCCAGCAGAGCAACCGGGAGAGAACGGGCGGAGCAGTTCTTC | CASRATGRERAEQFF
NA | TRBJ2-3 | NA | TRBV5-1 | TGCGCCAGCAGCCCGCGACAGGACACAGATACGCAGTATTTT | CASSPRQDTDTQYF
NA | TRBJ1-1 | NA | TRBV6-6 | TGTGCCAGCAGTTACGGCGCCGGGTTAGGACGCTTCGGGCGGACTGAAGCTTTCTTT | CASSYGAGLGRFGRTEAFF
NA | TRBJ1-1 | few | TRBV5-1 | TGCGCCAGCAGCTCAAAAGAACAAAGCTCGGGGAAAGCTTTCTTT | CASSSKEQSSGKAFF
NA | TRBJ2-7 | many | TRBV6-4 | TGTGCCAGCAGTGAAGGCACTAGCCGACACTACGAGCAGTACTTC | CASSEGTSRHYEQYF
TRBD2 | TRBJ2-2 | NA | TRBV20-1 | TGCAGTGCGCCCACGCGGGAGGGGAACACCGGGGAGCTGTTTTTT | CSAPTREGNTGELFF
TRBD2 | TRBJ2-2 | many | TRBV29-1 | TGCAGCGTAGGGACTACCGACGCGAACACCGGGGAGCTGTTTTTT | CSVGTTDANTGELFF
TRBD1 | TRBJ2-3 | NA | TRBV4-1 | TGCGCCAGCAGCCAGGGGACAGGAGCAAACACAGATACGCAGTATTTT | CASSQGTGANTDTQYF
TRBD2 | TRBJ2-2 | NA | TRBV6-5 | TGTGCCAGCAGATCGGGACTAGCGGGTACGAACACCGGGGAGCTGTTTTTT | CASRSGLAGTNTGELFF
TRBD2 | TRBJ2-2 | many | TRBV4-1 | TGCGCCAGCAGCCAATCGGGGACTAGCGGGAGGGCCGAGGAGCTGTTTTTT | CASSQSGTSGRAEELFF
TRBD2 | TRBJ2-5 | few | TRBV5-1 | TGCGCCAGCAGCTTCGGACTAGCCGGTGAAGAGACCCAGTACTTC | CASSFGLAGEETQYF
NA | TRBJ1-2 | many | TRBV5-1 | TGCGCCAGCAGCTTGGTTGGGGGGACTAACTATGGCTACACCTTC | CASSLVGGTNYGYTF
NA | TRBJ1-2 | many | TRBV29-1 | TGCAGCGCCCTCTCGGGCTATGGCTACACCTTC | CSALSGYGYTF
NA | TRBJ2-1 | few | TRBV5-4 | TGTGCCAGCAGCCAGACTGGGGGTGCCTCCTACAATGAGCAGTTCTTC | CASSQTGGASYNEQFF
NA | TRBJ2-1 | few | TRBV7-2 | TGTGCCAGCAGCTTCGTACCCCTCGATGAGCAGTTCTTC | CASSFVPLDEQFF
NA | TRBJ1-4 | NA | TRBV12-3/TRBV12-4 | TGTGCCAGCAAGCCGGCAGGCCGATTTGAAAAACTGTTTTTT | CASKPAGRFEKLFF